This TCR beta chain was captured by sequencing in a study of CD8 T cells in Susac syndrome. V lost 6 bases and J 4 bases, leaving 6 bases between the germline ends. Germline-derived CDR1 and CDR2 are LGHNT and FRNRAP. This CDR3 contains 11 residues. The sequenced target, TCR beta, came from blood CD8+ and CD4+ T cells. It was treatment-naive patients with stable or active relapsing-remitting disease who made up the multiple sclerosis controls. TEMRA cells were enriched by FACS, while CD8+ and CD4+ T cells were obtained through a negative isolation that was performed magnetically. A quantity of roughly 0.5 to 1 ug RNA underwent reverse transcription using random hexamers. The immunoSEQ assay covered 54 Vbeta and 13 Jbeta segments for CDR3. TCRdb re-called the immunoSEQ multiplex PCR reads through MiXCR, storing one row per CDR3 protein. Of hundreds of thousands of distinct CDR3 sequences listed, about 95% were seen once; the top ten hold 0.085% to 0.1%.

The material sequenced was CD4+ T cells from PBMCs. The chain uses TRBV12-5 and TRBJ2-5, with D hard to call. The sequence derives from a human donor with multiple sclerosis. CDR3 nucleotides: TGTGCTAGTGGAATTGTAGAGACCCAGTACTTC. Translation: CASGIVETQYF.